This is a list of T cell receptor beta chains from one sample in a study of prognosis after radiotherapy for stage I lung cancer. Via MiXCR, TCRdb re-called the multiplex PCR reads, giving one row per CDR3 protein. The table lists 30,000 or so distinct CDR3 sequences, about 34% of them singletons, with about 33% in the top ten. The sequences come from PBMCs, collected before or after stereotactic body radiation therapy (not recorded which). The source is a donor of 50 years or more with non-small cell lung cancer. The CDR3 runs from the conserved cysteine through the conserved F or W. D genes are given only for firm matches. The listing skips clone size in some rows; elsewhere it reads once, few, many or a size class.

d_gene	abundance	v_gene	j_gene	CDR3nt	CDR3aa
TRBD1	many	TRBV27	TRBJ2-1	TGTGCCAGCAGCCTTGTCGGGGACAGGGGATACAATGAGCAGTTCTTC	CASSLVGDRGYNEQFF
TRBD1	many	TRBV28	TRBJ2-5	TGTGCCAGTAACCCGGGACAGGGTATTGAGACCCAGTACTTC	CASNPGQGIETQYF
.	.	TRBV6-1	TRBJ1-2	TGTGCCAACAGTGCGGGACTCACAAACTATGGCTACGCCTTC	CANSAGLTNYGYAF
TRBD2	once	TRBV12-3/TRBV12-4	TRBJ2-7	TGTTCCAGCAGCCCTAACCCGCGGACTAGCGGGATCGACGAGCAGTACTTC	CSSSPNPRTSGIDEQYF
TRBD1	many	TRBV30	TRBJ2-7	TGTGCCTGGAGGACAGGGGTAACCTACGAGCAGTACTTC	CAWRTGVTYEQYF
TRBD2	many	TRBV5-1	TRBJ2-3	TGCGCCAGCAGCTCCCCTAGCGGGAGTGAAGATACGCAGTATTTT	CASSSPSGSEDTQYF
.	.	TRBV28	TRBJ1-2	TGTGCCAGCAGTTACTTGACAGGTAACTATGGCTACACCTTC	CASSYLTGNYGYTF
.	many	TRBV28	TRBJ1-1	TGTGCCAGCATGGGTAGGGACACTGAAGCTTTCTTT	CASMGRDTEAFF
TRBD2	many	TRBV5-1	TRBJ2-1	TGCGCCAGCAGCTGGGGGACTAGCGGGAGTTACAATGAGCAGTTCTTC	CASSWGTSGSYNEQFF
.	many	TRBV30	TRBJ2-1	TGTGCCTGGAGCCCCCTCTTATACAATGAGCAGTTCTTC	CAWSPLLYNEQFF
.	medium-sized	TRBV6-1	TRBJ1-2	TGTGCCAGCAGCCGTAGAGGCTACACCTTC	CASSRRGYTF
.	many	TRBV6-2/TRBV6-3	TRBJ1-5	TGTGCCAGCAGTATCAGGGAGATGGATCAGCCCCAGCATTTT	CASSIREMDQPQHF
.	many	TRBV9	TRBJ2-3	TGTGCCAGCAGCGTAGAGGGACTTAGCACAGATACGCAGTATTTT	CASSVEGLSTDTQYF
.	many	TRBV11-3	TRBJ2-1	TGTGCCAGCAGTAAGGCCGGGACGAGCTCCTACAATGAGCAGTTCTTC	CASSKAGTSSYNEQFF
.	many	TRBV20-1	TRBJ1-4	TGCAGTGCTAGAGATCCGAAGACAGCTAATGAAAAACTGTTTTTT	CSARDPKTANEKLFF
.	many	TRBV19	TRBJ2-7	TGTGCCAGTAGTATAGGAGGGAACGAGCAGTACTTC	CASSIGGNEQYF
.	many	TRBV7-3	TRBJ2-1	TGTGCCAGCAGCTTAAGCTTTTCCGGAGTTCCCTACAATGAGCAGTTCTTC	CASSLSFSGVPYNEQFF
TRBD2	many	TRBV11-2	TRBJ2-3	TGTGCCAGCAGCTCGATACCCCCCGGGACTAGCGGGAGGGCCAGCACAGATACGCAGTATTTT	CASSSIPPGTSGRASTDTQYF
.	.	TRBV27	TRBJ2-1	TGTGCCAGCAGTTTATCACTCGGGAACAATGAGCAGTTCTTC	CASSLSLGNNEQFF
TRBD2	many	TRBV5-1	TRBJ2-7	TGCGCCAGCAGCCCAGTACTAGCGGGAGACAGTTACGAGCAGTACTTC	CASSPVLAGDSYEQYF
TRBD1	many	TRBV28	TRBJ1-2	TGTGCCAGCAGTTACCCAGGGGGCGCTTTTTCCGTCTATGGCTACACCTTC	CASSYPGGAFSVYGYTF
TRBD2	many	TRBV24-1	TRBJ2-3	TGTGCCACCTCGCGGGAGGGCCTAATGGATACGCAGTATTTT	CATSREGLMDTQYF
.	.	TRBV2	TRBJ1-2	TGTGCCAGCAGTGACAGGGGCTATGGCTACACCTTC	CASSDRGYGYTF
.	.	TRBV6-1	TRBJ2-7	TGTGCCAGCAGCTCCAGGGTCTCCTACGAGCATTACTTC	CASSSRVSYEHYF
.	many	TRBV7-9	TRBJ2-1	TGTGCCAGCAGCTTAGGATCCGGGACGGGGAACAATGAGCAGTTCTTC	CASSLGSGTGNNEQFF
.	once	TRBV19	TRBJ2-5	TGTGCCAGTAGAGCCGGGACGTGTCCTTGGGAGACCCAGTACTTC	CASRAGTCPWETQYF
.	many	TRBV15	TRBJ2-3	TGTGCCACCAGCAACGGAGGGGCTAGCACAGATACGCAGTATTTT	CATSNGGASTDTQYF
TRBD2	.	TRBV6-1	TRBJ2-7	TGTGCCAGCAATGGACGGGGGGGATACGAGCAGTACTTC	CASNGRGGYEQYF
.	many	TRBV20-1	TRBJ1-2	TGCAGTGCTAGAGACCGACAGGAATACCGTCTAGGCTATGGCTACACCTTC	CSARDRQEYRLGYGYTF
TRBD1	.	TRBV6-1	TRBJ2-5	TGTGCCAGCAGTGTCTGGACAGGGCAAGATACCCAGTACTTC	CASSVWTGQDTQYF
TRBD2	many	TRBV19	TRBJ2-1	TGTGCCAGTAGTTCTACGGGACTAGCGGGAGATGAGCAGTTCTTC	CASSSTGLAGDEQFF
.	many	TRBV9	TRBJ2-1	TGTGCCAGCAGCGTAGATGTGGGAAACTACAATGAGCAGTTCTTC	CASSVDVGNYNEQFF
TRBD1	few	TRBV9	TRBJ2-1	TGTGCCAGCAGCCCTCGTGGGGACAGGGCAGGGCCTGAGCAGTTCTTC	CASSPRGDRAGPEQFF
TRBD1	.	TRBV6-5	TRBJ2-7	TGTGCCAGCAGTTTCTGGACAGGGGGCTCCTACGAGCAGTACTTC	CASSFWTGGSYEQYF
TRBD2	many	TRBV4-1	TRBJ2-1	TGCGCCAGCAGGGAGGGGTCGGCACTAGCGGGAGATGAGCAGTTCTTC	CASREGSALAGDEQFF
.	.	TRBV5-1	TRBJ2-2	TGCGCCAGCAGCTTGTCCGTGACCGGGGAGCTGTTTTTT	CASSLSVTGELFF
.	medium-sized	TRBV27	TRBJ1-6	TGTGCCAGCAGTTGGGGGTGGGATTCACCCCTCCACTTT	CASSWGWDSPLHF
TRBD1	many	TRBV20-1	TRBJ1-1	TGCAGTGCCATACGGACAGGGGTGAAATCTGAAGCTTTCTTT	CSAIRTGVKSEAFF
TRBD2	many	TRBV7-9	TRBJ2-1	TGTGCCAGCAGCTTAGGGGTTGGTATAGCGGGAGGCCGTGAGCAGTTCTTC	CASSLGVGIAGGREQFF
.	once	TRBV6-2/TRBV6-3	TRBJ1-2	TGTGCCAGCAACAACGTAAACCGGTCTACTGGCTACACCTTC	CASNNVNRSTGYTF
TRBD2	many	TRBV7-9	TRBJ2-7	TGTGCCAGCAGCTTAGCGCCTGGCGGGAGTAACTACGAGCAGTACTTC	CASSLAPGGSNYEQYF
.	many	TRBV18	TRBJ2-2	TGTGCCAGCTCACCCCGCGTCAACACCGGGGAGCTGTTTTTT	CASSPRVNTGELFF
TRBD2	medium-sized	TRBV12-3/TRBV12-4	TRBJ2-1	TGTGCCAGCAGCCGAGCGGGACTAGCCGACAATGAGCAGTTCTTC	CASSRAGLADNEQFF
.	many	TRBV6-5	TRBJ2-5	TGTGCCAGCAGTTTCCAGGGGGAGACCCAGTACTTC	CASSFQGETQYF
TRBD2	few	TRBV2	TRBJ2-1	TGTGCTACCTTCAGGGGGGGACTAGCGGTCTCCTACAATGAGCAGTTCTTC	CATFRGGLAVSYNEQFF
.	many	TRBV6-5	TRBJ1-1	TGTGCCAGCAGTTACTCTGGACACCAGAACACTGAAGCTTTCTTT	CASSYSGHQNTEAFF
.	many	TRBV9	TRBJ2-3	TGTGCCAGCAGCGTAGAGATAGGTAGCACAGATACGCAGTATTTT	CASSVEIGSTDTQYF
.	many	TRBV4-1	TRBJ2-7	TGCGCCAGCAGCCAAGGGCTAGGGGGGGAGCAGTACTTC	CASSQGLGGEQYF
.	many	TRBV5-1	TRBJ2-5	TGCGCCAGCAGCTTGGGAGCAGGGGCCGGGGAGACCCAGTACTTC	CASSLGAGAGETQYF
.	.	TRBV6-2/TRBV6-3	TRBJ2-2	TGTGCCAGCAGTTACTCAGCGGTAGGTCCGACCGGCGAGCTGTTTTTT	CASSYSAVGPTGELFF
TRBD1	many	TRBV6-1	TRBJ1-5	TGTGCCAGCAGTGGACAGGGGGCGAGGAGCAATCAGCCCCAGCATTTT	CASSGQGARSNQPQHF
TRBD2	.	TRBV10-3	TRBJ2-5	TGTGCCATCAGCTCCGGACTAGCGGGACTGGAGACCCAGTACTTC	CAISSGLAGLETQYF
TRBD2	.	TRBV2	TRBJ2-1	TGTGCCAGCATATTACTAGCGGGAGGAGGCGATGAGCAGTTCTTC	CASILLAGGGDEQFF
TRBD1	.	TRBV6-9	TRBJ2-7	TGTGCCAGCAGTTACTCGAATCTCCGTTTCCCGGGACAGGGCACGAACGAGCAGTACTTC	CASSYSNLRFPGQGTNEQYF
.	.	TRBV6-1	TRBJ2-7	TGTGCCAGCATTGAACTCGGGACATGGGGTCCCTACGAGCAGTACTTC	CASIELGTWGPYEQYF
TRBD2	many	TRBV2	TRBJ2-1	TGTGCCAGCTGCCGGGACTATAACAATGAGCAGTTCTTC	CASCRDYNNEQFF
.	many	TRBV6-1	TRBJ2-2	TGTGCCAGCAGCGGACCAAACACCGGGGAGCTGCTTTTT	CASSGPNTGELLF
.	many	TRBV24-1	TRBJ2-5	TGTGCCACCAGTCTTGGGGAGACCCAGTACTTC	CATSLGETQYF
.	many	TRBV28	TRBJ2-2	TGTGCCAGCAGTTTAGTGCGCGGCTTGTACACCGGGGAGCTGTTTTTT	CASSLVRGLYTGELFF